This record looks at one TCR beta chain sequence and its context. Germline V lookup: CDR1 MNHNS, CDR2 SASEGT. V trimming: 6 bases; J trimming: 2 bases; junction bases outside the gene matches: 7. There are 15 residues in the CDR3. This sample is drawn from a study of cytomegalovirus exposure and HLA in healthy donors. PCR involved 60 Vbeta and 13 Jbeta primers. Generated by immunoSEQ multiplex PCR, the TCRdb table keeps only in-frame clones and is missing some. Of about 200,000 clones detected, about four fifths appear once; the ten largest clones hold more than 1.5%. Sample: PBMCs. The receptor's source is a man aged 35 to 55 in good health and CMV-seropositive. This sequence joins TRBV6-1 and TRBJ2-1; 7 positions agree with TRBD2. The CDR3 DNA reads TGTGCCAGCAGGCTAGCGGCCTTCGCCTACAATGAGCAGTTCTTC. It specifies CASRLAAFAYNEQFF.